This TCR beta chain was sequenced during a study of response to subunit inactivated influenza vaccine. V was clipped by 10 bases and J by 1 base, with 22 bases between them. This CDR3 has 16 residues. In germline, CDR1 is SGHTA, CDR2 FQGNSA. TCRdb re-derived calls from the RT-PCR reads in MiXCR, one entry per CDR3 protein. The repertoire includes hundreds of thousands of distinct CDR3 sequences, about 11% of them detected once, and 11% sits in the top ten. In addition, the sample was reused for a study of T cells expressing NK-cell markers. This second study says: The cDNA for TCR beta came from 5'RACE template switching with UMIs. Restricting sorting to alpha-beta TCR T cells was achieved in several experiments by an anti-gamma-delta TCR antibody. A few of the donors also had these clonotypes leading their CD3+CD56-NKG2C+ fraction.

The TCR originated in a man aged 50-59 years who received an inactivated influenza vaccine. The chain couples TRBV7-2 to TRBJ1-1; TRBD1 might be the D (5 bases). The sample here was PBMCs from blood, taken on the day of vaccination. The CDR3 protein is CANLPNRGNPNTEAFF. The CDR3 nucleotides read TGTGCCAACCTCCCGAATAGGGGCAACCCGAACACTGAAGCTTTCTTT.